This T cell receptor (beta chain) is drawn from a study of regulatory T cells in long-lasting Graves disease. Overall study: Graves' patients, newly diagnosed, had taken antithyroid drugs under 3 months.

Trimming took off 3 bases at V and 0 bases at J, with 9 bases between the two ends. This CDR3 spans 15 amino acids. Germline lookup yields CDR1 LNHDA and CDR2 SQIVND (reference sequence). This clonotype was counted between two and nine times. The time point is: newly diagnosed GD, antithyroid drugs for less than 3 months. The TCR library was prepared using RNA isolated from PBMCs. HTBI primers from iRepertoire and Arm-PCR of CDR3 regions yielded the TCR beta libraries. TCRdb fed the multiplex PCR reads into MiXCR, producing one record per CDR3 protein. Of 620,000 or so distinct CDR3 sequences listed, about 15% are singletons. These records were also assigned to another study, of T cells in Graves' hyperthyroidism and ophthalmopathy. From that paper: The study excluded patients with uncontrolled infection, other autoimmune disease, pregnancy or lactation.

This clonotype was obtained from a woman between 25 and 40 years old with Graves disease. The sample was peripheral blood mononuclear cells (PBMCs), taken at new diagnosis, from a patient treated with antithyroid drugs. This chain connects TRBV19 to TRBJ1-3; D gene ambiguous. The CDR3 nucleotides read TGTGCCAGTAGTATGGTGGCAGACTCTGGAAACACCATATATTTT. It codes for CASSMVADSGNTIYF.